The 17 T cell receptor beta chains presented below share a single source sample, sequenced in a study of T cell repertoires in cytomegalovirus infection. MiXCR was run by TCRdb on the reads, yielding one entry per CDR3 protein. Of some 680,000 distinct CDR3 sequences in the sample, 35% were seen once. Sequenced sample: PBMCs. The receptor set was obtained from a human donor in good health (CMV status not recorded). Some clones in this sample may be carry-over from other donors' samples.

This clonotype was picked up many times. The chain links TRBV7-2 to TRBJ2-3; tentatively, D is TRBD1 or TRBD2 (5 bases each). V lost 2 bases and J lost 4, with 13 bases in between. The CDR3 spans 15 residues. Germline CDR1 and CDR2: SGHTA and FQGNSA. This chain's CDR3 is CASSLSGGRADTQYF. The CDR3 DNA is TGTGCCAGCAGCTTATCTGGGGGTCGGGCAGATACGCAGTATTTT.

This clonotype was seen repeatedly, ten times or more. The chain joins TRBV2 to TRBJ2-3; TRBD1 or TRBD2 may be the D gene (5 bases each). V lost 1 base and J 0 bases, leaving 11 bases between the germline ends. This CDR3 region has 16 residues. Germline CDR1 reads SNHLY; CDR2 reads FYNNEI. The CDR3 nucleotides read TGTGCCAGCAGTGAAGAGGGGACGGAGAGCACAGATACGCAGTATTTT. Its translation: CASSEEGTESTDTQYF. The whole variable domain, remainder taken from reference TRBV2 and TRBJ2-3, is EPEVTQTPSHQVTQMGQEVILRCVPISNHLYFYWYRQILGQKVEFLVSFYNNEISEKSEIFDDQFSVERPDGSNFTLKIRSTKLEDSAMYFCASSEEGTESTDTQYFGPGTRLTVL.

This clonotype was seen many times. The CDR3 nucleotides read TGTGCCAGCAGCTCCGTTCGGGACAGGGACTCCTATAATTCACCCCTCCACTTT. Amino acid sequence: CASSSVRDRDSYNSPLHF. V and J are TRBV7-8 and TRBJ1-6, with 9 bases matching TRBD1. Germline-derived CDR1 and CDR2 are SGHVS and FQNEAQ. V trimming: 4 bases; J trimming: 0 bases; junction bases outside the gene matches: 7. The CDR3 is 18 residues long.

This rearrangement joins TRBV24-1 to TRBJ1-1; TRBD1 aligns across 9 bases. The CDR3 loop spans 14 amino acids. V was clipped by 7 bases and J by 1 base; unmatched bases: 3. Germline CDR1 reads KGHDR; CDR2 reads SFDVKD. CDR3 region: CATRQGARNTEAFF. In DNA form, the CDR3 reads TGTGCCACCAGACAGGGGGCTCGGAACACTGAAGCTTTCTTT.

A few counts support this clonotype. The V and J genes are TRBV6-1 and TRBJ1-5; D is perhaps TRBD1 (6 bases). V lost 8 bases and J lost 9, with 29 bases in between. The germline V gene encodes CDR1 MNHNS and CDR2 SASEGT. The CDR3 extends over 17 amino acids. CDR3 protein: CASGRLSRDMGPRPQHF. The CDR3 DNA follows: TGTGCCAGCGGAAGACTGAGTAGGGACATGGGTCCCAGGCCCCAGCATTTT.

The chain joins TRBV27 to TRBJ2-1; D is possibly TRBD1 (6 bases). The ends were cut back, 1 base at V and 9 bases at J, with 13 bases in the middle. CDR3 size: 14 residues. The V gene's germline CDR1 is MNHEY and CDR2 SMNVEV (reference sequence). The CDR3 coding sequence is TGTGCCAGCAGTTTATTAGGGGGTCGGAGTGAGCAGTTCTTC. Translation: CASSLLGGRSEQFF.

This clonotype has at least ten counts. The chain carries TRBV7-2 and TRBJ2-1; possible D gene TRBD2, 6 bases. Germline-derived CDR1 and CDR2 are SGHTA and FQGNSA. Deletions cut 3 bases from V and 9 bases from J, with 12 bases between. The CDR3 is made up of 13 amino acids. CDR3 sequence (DNA): TGTGCCAGCAGCTTTGGGGGACTCACTGAGCAGTTCTTC. Amino acid sequence: CASSFGGLTEQFF.

The J gene is TRBJ1-3, the V gene TRBV7-9; D possibly corresponds to TRBD1 (5 bases). V was clipped by 5 bases and J by 7 bases, with 18 bases between them. CDR1 and CDR2 (germline): SEHNR, FQNEAQ (reference sequence). The CDR3 contains 15 residues. The CDR3 protein is CASSPAWDDENTIYF. For the CDR3, the DNA is TGTGCCAGCAGCCCGGCCTGGGACGATGAGAACACCATATATTTT.

V is TRBV7-6 and J is TRBJ2-2; TRBD2 matches at 7 bases. V gave up 5 bases and J gave up 5 bases; unmatched junction bases: 11. Germline CDR1 reads SGHVS; CDR2 reads FNYEAQ. The CDR3 has 16 residues. CDR3 nucleotide sequence: TGTGCCAGCAGCCCCTTCGCGGGAGAAGGGACCGGGGAGCTGTTTTTT. Residues: CASSPFAGEGTGELFF.

This clonotype has ten or more counts. This chain joins TRBV7-9 and TRBJ1-4; 8 bases line up with TRBD1. Trimming at V came to 1 base and at J to 0 bases, leaving 16 bases not matched to a gene. CDR1 and CDR2 (germline): SEHNR, FQNEAQ (reference sequence). The CDR3 is 21 residues long. CDR3 residues: CASSLGIRDRSLTPTNEKLFF. The DNA of the CDR3 is TGTGCCAGCAGCTTAGGAATCCGGGACAGGAGCCTCACCCCAACTAATGAAAAACTGTTTTTT. Full variable domain (outside the CDR3, taken from reference TRBV7-9 and TRBJ1-4): DTGVSQNPRHKITKRGQNVTFRCDPISEHNRLYWYRQTLGQGPEFLTYFQNEAQLEKSRLLSDRFSAERPKGSFSTLEIQRTEQGDSAMYLCASSLGIRDRSLTPTNEKLFFGSGTQLSVL.

On this clonotype itself: The conserved phenylalanine or tryptophan normally closing the CDR3 is absent here, so this likely arose from a read error. This chain links TRBV7-2 with TRBJ2-1; 7 bases match TRBD1. CDR1 and CDR2 (germline): SGHTA, FQGNSA. V lost 5 bases and J lost 6; bases outside the gene matches: 7. This CDR3 comprises 14 residues. The CDR3 nucleotides are TGTGCCAGCAGCCCCGACAGGGTTCTCAATGAGCAGTTCTGC. Protein product: CASSPDRVLNEQFC.

Concerning this clonotype: One end of the junction fails to match germline, which may point to a read error. The chain uses TRBV7-2 and TRBJ2-3, with D hard to call. Germline CDR1 reads SGHTA; CDR2 reads FQGNSA. The CDR3 spans 15 residues. The DNA of the CDR3 is TGTGACAGCAGCTCCTCCCTTTTGTTTACAGATACGCAGTATTTT. Its translation is CDSSSSLLFTDTQYF.

This chain uses TRBV27 with TRBJ1-1; D might be TRBD1 (5 bases). From germline, CDR1 is MNHEY and CDR2 SMNVEV (reference sequence). With 3 bases removed from V and 8 bases from J, the gap between germline ends came to 13 bases. This CDR3 contains 13 residues. CDR3 DNA: TGTGCCAGCAGTTTTCTAAACGGGGGGGAAGCTTTCTTT. This encodes CASSFLNGGEAFF.

In regard to this clonotype: This CDR3 is missing its conserved last phenylalanine or tryptophan, likely due to a read error. Here the CDR3 DNA reads TGCAGTGCTAGCGGCGGGGAGAACTATGGCTACACCTTA. Protein sequence: CSASGGENYGYTL. V gene TRBV20-1 combines with J gene TRBJ1-2; D unresolved. This CDR3 comprises 13 residues. The V gene lost 3 bases and the J gene lost 2 bases, with 10 bases spanning the gap. Looked up from germline, CDR1 is DFQATT and CDR2 is SNEGSKA (reference sequence).

The V gene is TRBV19, the J gene TRBJ1-6; 9 nucleotides line up with TRBD1. V trimming: 3 bases; J trimming: 8 bases; junction bases outside the gene matches: 11. The CDR3 runs to 17 residues. Germline lookup yields CDR1 LNHDA and CDR2 SQIVND (reference sequence). CDR3 nucleotides: TGTGCCAGTAGTATGCTTGCCGGGACAGGGTTTCATTCACCCCTCCACTTT. Translating it yields CASSMLAGTGFHSPLHF.

The V call is TRBV7-2, the J call TRBJ1-1, with D unclear. The CDR3 spans 15 residues. Trimming left V 3 bases short and J 5 bases short, with 16 bases between. The germline gives CDR1 SGHTA, CDR2 FQGNSA. CDR3 region: CASSFSPPGGTEAFF. In nucleotides, the CDR3 is TGTGCCAGCAGCTTTTCGCCACCCGGTGGTACTGAAGCTTTCTTT. Combining the CDR3 with reference TRBV7-2 and TRBJ1-1 gives the whole variable domain GAGVSQSPSNKVTEKGKDVELRCDPISGHTALYWYRQSLGQGLEFLIYFQGNSAPDKSGLPSDRFSAERTGGSVSTLTIQRTQQEDSAVYLCASSFSPPGGTEAFFGQGTRLTVV.

This clonotype was observed a handful of times. The chain joins TRBV12-3 or TRBV12-4 to TRBJ1-2, with D maybe TRBD1 (5 bases). Deletions cut 3 bases from V and 8 bases from J, with 19 bases between. The CDR3 sequence is 15 residues long. CDR3 loop: CASSFSGMSRVGYTF. Here the CDR3 DNA reads TGTGCCAGCAGTTTTTCAGGGATGTCCCGGGTCGGCTACACCTTC.